These 28 T cell receptor beta chains were sequenced from one sample in a study of cytomegalovirus exposure and HLA in healthy donors (dated by TCRdb to about 2017). Preparation of the library involved the immunoSEQ multiplex PCR assay. The multiplex PCR relied on a mix of 60 forward primers for TCR Vbeta segments and 13 reverse primers for TCR Jbeta segments. What TCRdb holds here is the immuneACCESS table cut down to in-frame rearrangements. Part of the clones is not present; checked against another copy, under half of the missing clones reflect an unresolved V gene, and the others are unexplained. A total of under 100,000 clones appear in this sample, around 68% of them only once. The ten largest clones capture about 15% of the sample. Material: PBMCs. The receptors stem from a woman aged 40 to 55 in good health and CMV-seropositive.

There are a few counts of this clone. The J gene is TRBJ1-2, the V gene TRBV6-5, with a weak D call TRBD1 (5 bases). V shed 6 bases and J shed 3 bases, with 8 bases lying between them. This CDR3 has 12 amino acids. CDR1 and CDR2 from the germline V gene are MNHEY and SVGAGI. The CDR3 bases are TGTGCCAGCAGGCAGGGTCACTATGGCTACACCTTC. Its translation: CASRQGHYGYTF.

V gene TRBV28 combines with J gene TRBJ2-7, with TRBD2 identical over 16 bases. From germline, CDR1 is MDHEN and CDR2 SYDVKM. The CDR3 runs to 18 residues. The J segment lost 7 bases and the V segment lost 5 bases, leaving 14 bases of the junction unmatched. CDR3 protein: CASSHAGLAGGPEGEQYF. The CDR3 DNA reads TGTGCCAGCAGTCATGCGGGACTAGCGGGAGGGCCGGAGGGGGAGCAGTACTTC.

This rearrangement joins TRBV2 to TRBJ2-4, with D unresolved. Trimming removed 4 bases from V and 9 bases from J, with 16 bases in between. This CDR3 is 14 amino acids long. CDR1 is SNHLY, CDR2 FYNNEI, per germline. CDR3 amino acids: CASSGPRYEVIQYF. The CDR3 nucleotides read TGTGCCAGCAGTGGGCCTCGGTACGAGGTCATTCAGTACTTC.

The rearrangement joins TRBV28 to TRBJ1-4; D unclear. In germline, CDR1 is MDHEN, CDR2 SYDVKM. Trimming stripped 3 bases from V and 6 bases from J, with 17 bases between. The CDR3 runs to 16 residues. The CDR3 loop is CASSFFYSGLDEKLFF. As DNA, the CDR3 is TGTGCCAGCAGTTTCTTCTACAGCGGACTCGATGAAAAACTGTTTTTT.

V usage is TRBV5-5 and J usage is TRBJ1-5; D call uncertain. Germline V gene sequence: CDR1 SGHKS, CDR2 YYEKEE (reference sequence). The V end was cut by 4 bases, the J end by 16 bases, with 27 bases between. This CDR3 comprises 15 residues. The CDR3 DNA is TGTGCCAGCAGCCCGGGAGTTTTTGGCCTTGAGCCAGTACATTTT. This translates into CASSPGVFGLEPVHF.

This clone appeared a few times. The chain combines TRBV29-1 with TRBJ1-3; D not resolved. The length of the CDR3 is 16 residues. V was clipped by 2 bases and J by 4 bases, with 18 bases between them. Germline V lookup: CDR1 SQVTM, CDR2 ANQGSEA. As DNA, the CDR3 is TGCAGCGTTGAACCTCCGTCGAGGGCAGGCGGAAACACCATATATTTT. This translates into CSVEPPSRAGGNTIYF.

The rearrangement uses TRBV4-3 and TRBJ1-2; 8 bases match TRBD1. The CDR3 is 15 residues long. Germline CDR1 LGHNA, CDR2 YSLEER. J was trimmed by 3 bases and V by 3 bases; bases with no gene match: 6. Here the CDR3 DNA reads TGCGCCAGCAGCCACGACAGGGGTTGGCACTATGGCTACACCTTC. Translated: CASSHDRGWHYGYTF.

This clone came up a few times. This chain joins TRBV6-1 and TRBJ2-7; 7 bases are a match to TRBD1. Germline V gene data show CDR1 as MNHNS and CDR2 as SASEGT. V was clipped by 10 bases and J by 4 bases; unmatched bases: 10. The CDR3 runs 13 residues. CDR3 in amino acids: CATQTGQFYEQYF. For the CDR3, the DNA is TGTGCCACCCAGACAGGGCAGTTTTACGAGCAGTACTTC.

This clone was found once. The V call is TRBV29-1, the J call TRBJ2-1; 9 positions match TRBD1. CDR1 is SQVTM, CDR2 ANQGSEA, per germline. This CDR3 is built from 14 residues. With 3 bases clipped from V and 7 bases from J, the junction kept 7 bases outside the gene matches. CDR3 protein: CSVDGGQGGNEQFF. In DNA form, the CDR3 reads TGCAGCGTTGATGGGGGACAGGGAGGGAATGAGCAGTTCTTC.

The CDR3 protein is CASSLQGVAEAFF. The CDR3 nucleotides read TGTGCCAGCAGTTTACAGGGGGTGGCTGAAGCTTTCTTT. V is TRBV28 and J is TRBJ1-1; 7 nucleotides agree with TRBD1. Germline assignment: CDR1 MDHEN and CDR2 SYDVKM. The CDR3 runs to 13 residues. J lost 6 bases, V lost 2 bases, and 3 bases had no gene match.

The chain joins TRBV5-6 to TRBJ1-2, with D hard to call. The CDR3 runs to 14 residues. Germline CDR1 reads SGHDT; CDR2 reads YYEEEE. With 2 bases removed from V and 3 bases from J, the gap between germline ends came to 11 bases. The CDR3 spells CASSFRSGHYGYTF. The CDR3 nucleotides read TGTGCCAGCAGCTTTCGCAGCGGACACTATGGCTACACCTTC. Looking up the rest from reference TRBV5-6 and TRBJ1-2 gives the full variable domain: DAGVTQSPTHLIKTRGQQVTLRCSPKSGHDTVSWYQQALGQGPQFIFQYYEEEERQRGNFPDRFSGHQFPNYSSELNVNALLLGDSALYLCASSFRSGHYGYTFGSGTRLTVV.

The V call is TRBV19, the J call TRBJ1-4, with D possibly being TRBD1 (6 bases). V was trimmed by 3 bases and J by 3 bases, leaving 11 bases between them. The CDR3 totals 15 residues. Germline CDR1 LNHDA, CDR2 SQIVND (reference sequence). The CDR3 DNA sequence: TGTGCCAGTAGTATCGCGACAGGCCCTAATGAAAAACTGTTTTTT. Amino acids: CASSIATGPNEKLFF.

A few counts support this clone. The chain uses TRBV7-2 and TRBJ2-7; no clear D. The CDR3 has 11 amino acids. From germline, CDR1 is SGHTA and CDR2 FQGNSA. Trimming left V 1 base short and J 8 bases short, with 6 bases between. The CDR3 spells CASSLGAKQYF. In DNA form, the CDR3 reads TGTGCCAGCAGCTTAGGTGCGAAGCAGTACTTC.

The chain uses TRBV6-1 and TRBJ2-7; tentatively, D is TRBD1 (6 bases). The germline V gene encodes CDR1 MNHNS and CDR2 SASEGT. This CDR3 spans 14 amino acids. Trimming pared 3 bases from V and 3 bases from J, leaving 12 bases between. CDR3 sequence: CASSEGAFLYEQYF. CDR3 coding DNA: TGTGCCAGCAGTGAGGGGGCTTTCCTCTACGAGCAGTACTTC.

This clone was seen only a few times. The rearrangement links TRBV5-1 to TRBJ2-2; 9 bases agree with TRBD2. The CDR3 length is 15 residues. From germline, CDR1 is SGHRS and CDR2 YFSETQ. V gave up 4 bases and J gave up 5 bases; unmatched junction bases: 6. CDR3 amino acids: CASSGGTSRTGELFF. CDR3 bases: TGCGCCAGCAGCGGCGGGACTAGCAGAACCGGGGAGCTGTTTTTT.

J is TRBJ2-1 and V is TRBV21-1; TRBD2, as called in the table, went unchecked against the DNA. TRBV21-1 is a documented pseudogene. The CDR3 runs 18 residues. CDR3 DNA sequence: TGTGCCAGCAGCAAATTGGGTTCCGGGACTGACCTTTACAATGAGCAGTTCTTC. Encoded protein: CASSKLGSGTDLYNEQFF.

J is TRBJ2-3 and V is TRBV19; 9 positions agree with TRBD1. Trimming cost V 7 bases and J 8 bases; bases outside gene matches: 10. Germline CDR1 reads LNHDA; CDR2 reads SQIVND (reference sequence). The CDR3 loop spans 14 amino acids. CDR3 bases: TGTGCCAGTAAGGGGACAGGGTTTCCCCCTACGCAGTATTTT. It translates to CASKGTGFPPTQYF.

In this sample, this clone turned up a few times. V gene TRBV6-5 combines with J gene TRBJ2-7, with D possibly being TRBD2 (6 bases). The CDR3 runs 14 residues. Germline CDR1 and CDR2: MNHEY and SVGAGI. V lost 8 bases, J lost 3 bases, and 17 bases lay in between. The CDR3 region is CASGLTDGGYEQYF. CDR3 bases: TGTGCCAGCGGCCTCACCGACGGGGGCTACGAGCAGTACTTC.

The sample holds a few counts of this clone. The chain couples TRBV2 to TRBJ2-7; no clear D gene. Germline CDR1 SNHLY, CDR2 FYNNEI. V lost 5 bases to trimming and J lost 3 bases, with 14 bases between them. The CDR3 consists of 14 residues. The CDR3 reads CASSNPGSDYEQYF. In nucleotides, the CDR3 is TGTGCCAGCAGTAATCCCGGGTCAGACTACGAGCAGTACTTC.

The chain links TRBV10-3 to TRBJ2-3; 11 bases map to TRBD1. V shed 9 bases and J 2 bases; nucleotides not matched to a gene: 1. This CDR3 spans 13 amino acids. In germline, CDR1 is ENHRY, CDR2 SYGVKD. The CDR3 here is CAIGQGATDTQYF. The CDR3 DNA reads TGTGCCATAGGACAGGGGGCCACAGATACGCAGTATTTT.

This rearrangement joins TRBV28 to TRBJ2-6; 7 nucleotides agree with TRBD1. The CDR3 is 18 residues long. Per the germline V gene, CDR1 is MDHEN and CDR2 is SYDVKM. V shed 5 bases, J shed 0 bases, and the junction held 10 bases outside the gene matches. In DNA form, the CDR3 reads TGTGCCAGCAGTATACCCGGGACAGTGCTCTCTGGGGCCAACGTCCTGACTTTC. Translated: CASSIPGTVLSGANVLTF.

The chain uses TRBV9 and TRBJ2-3; the match to TRBD2 covers 8 bases. CDR3 length: 18 amino acids. Germline trimming cut 0 bases from V and 4 bases from J; bases unmatched to any gene: 13. Per the germline V gene, CDR1 is SGDLS and CDR2 is YYNGEE. As DNA, the CDR3 is TGTGCCAGCAGCGTAGTAGGTCTGAAGCGGGAGCCCCCAGATACGCAGTATTTT. Translated: CASSVVGLKREPPDTQYF.

The chain has TRBV6-1 and TRBJ2-3; the match to TRBD1 covers 7 bases. The CDR3 runs 13 residues. With V trimmed by 7 bases and J by 2 bases, 3 bases remained unmatched. The V gene's germline CDR1 is MNHNS and CDR2 SASEGT. The CDR3 spells CASKDRNTDTQYF. The CDR3 DNA reads TGTGCCAGCAAGGACAGGAACACAGATACGCAGTATTTT.

V is TRBV28 and J is TRBJ2-7; 14 bases line up with TRBD2. CDR1 is MDHEN, CDR2 SYDVKM, per germline. The CDR3 has 17 residues. With V trimmed by 4 bases and J by 6 bases, 11 bases remained unmatched. CDR3: CASSYSGLAGVRLEQYF. The CDR3, as DNA: TGTGCCAGCAGTTACTCGGGACTAGCGGGAGTTAGGCTCGAGCAGTACTTC.

The chain uses TRBV16 and TRBJ1-4; a possible D gene is TRBD1 (6 bases). This CDR3 spans 15 amino acids. The V end lost 2 bases, the J end lost 7 bases, and 14 bases lay between the germline ends. Germline V gene sequence: CDR1 KGHSY, CDR2 FQNENV. As DNA, the CDR3 is TGTGCCAGCAGCCAAGATCTGGGGGCAGGTGAAAAACTGTTTTTT. Residues: CASSQDLGAGEKLFF.

The chain is built from TRBV4-3 and TRBJ2-5; TRBD2 is a possible D gene (5 bases). The V gene lost 0 bases and the J gene lost 3 bases, with 11 bases spanning the gap. The CDR3 has 15 residues. Germline V gene data show CDR1 as LGHNA and CDR2 as YSLEER. The CDR3 nucleotides read TGCGCCAGCAGCCAAGATACGTCTAGCAAAGAGACCCAGTACTTC. Its translation: CASSQDTSSKETQYF.

The genes are TRBV11-2 and TRBJ2-7, with 10 bases aligning to TRBD1. Germline V gene data show CDR1 as SGHAT and CDR2 as FQNNGV. The ends lost 8 bases at V and 5 bases at J; junction bases unmatched: 12. There are 15 residues in the CDR3. This CDR3 reads CASSLEADRGDEQYF. The CDR3 bases are TGTGCCAGCTCATTAGAAGCGGACAGGGGGGACGAGCAGTACTTC.

This chain links TRBV7-6 with TRBJ2-3; TRBD2 agrees at 10 bases. The trim removed 1 base at V and 3 bases at J, leaving 7 bases unmatched. Per germline, CDR1 SGHVS and CDR2 FNYEAQ. The CDR3 consists of 17 residues. CDR3 residues: CASSLGASGSMTDTQYF. Written as DNA, the CDR3 is TGTGCCAGCAGCTTAGGAGCTAGCGGGAGCATGACAGATACGCAGTATTTT.